Each of the 3 T cell receptor beta chains below was sequenced from the same sample in a study of blood T cell repertoires in COVID-19. Clones were sequenced by immunoSEQ multiplex PCR, and TCRdb holds only the in-frame ones, with some missing. The sample has 200,000 to 300,000 clones, around 87% seen once. The material sequenced was peripheral blood. Receptors originate from a woman in her forties or fifties with acute or convalescent COVID-19.

This clone was observed a single time. CDR3 sequence: CASAEWRAGTDTQYF. CDR3 DNA: TGTGCCAGCGCCGAATGGCGGGCCGGCACAGATACGCAGTATTTT. The chain recombines TRBV7-2 with TRBJ2-3; TRBD2 might be the D (5 bases). Germline V gene lookup returns CDR1 SGHTA and CDR2 FQGNSA. This CDR3 has 15 residues. The V and J ends lost 8 bases and 1 base respectively, with 16 bases between them.

This chain links TRBV9 with TRBJ2-1, with TRBD1 matching 7 bases. The CDR3 covers 12 residues. The V gene's germline CDR1 is SGDLS and CDR2 YYNGEE. V shed 5 bases, J shed 9 bases, and the junction held 5 bases outside the gene matches. The chain's CDR3 is CASRSRDSEQFF. Here the CDR3 DNA reads TGTGCCAGCAGATCCCGGGACAGTGAGCAGTTCTTC.

This chain uses TRBV30 with TRBJ2-3, with D unclear. The CDR3 spans 13 residues. CDR1 and CDR2 (germline): GTSNPN, SVGIG (reference sequence). Between the trimmed V and J ends, which lost 5 bases and 6 bases, there was a span of 15 bases. CDR3 amino acids: CAWGTHHRDTQYF. In nucleotides, the CDR3 is TGTGCCTGGGGTACCCACCACCGGGATACGCAGTATTTT.